The table lists the clone carrying this T cell receptor (beta chain) with many counts. Germline values: CDR1 MNHGY, CDR2 SAAAGT. CDR3 length equals 13 residues. The germline V and J ends were trimmed by 5 bases and 4 bases, with 12 bases remaining between them. The record originates from a study of low-dose radiotherapy and immunotherapy resistance in tumors. Study in general: Per fraction, Cohort 1 was given 0.5 Gy every 2 weeks, for a total of 6.5 Gy. Aspirin was administered orally at 300 mg daily for four cycles, commencing on cycle 1 day 1.

Time point in this sample: after trial treatment. Described treatment: LDRT plus nivolumab, ipilimumab, low-dose cyclophosphamide and aspirin (RACIN trial). Both TCRalpha and TCRbeta chains were reverse transcribed with V-gene-specific primers. The authors amplified TCRs for 20 to 25 PCR cycles with a constant-region primer and a V-primer adapter. TCRdb called the reads again in MiXCR, with one record for every CDR3 protein. The table records tens of thousands of distinct CDR3 sequences, less than 25% of them present only once. The material was PBMCs, obtained after low-dose radiotherapy plus immunotherapy. The chain carries TRBV6-8 and TRBJ2-7; possible D gene TRBD1, 6 bases. The sequence came from a female donor with ovarian cancer. CDR3 region: CASSQTGKYEQYF. The CDR3 region has the DNA TGTGCCAGCAGTCAAACAGGGAAGTACGAGCAGTACTTC.